This TCR beta chain was identified during a study of cytomegalovirus exposure and HLA in healthy donors. This CDR3 spans 16 amino acids. Germline CDR1 MNHNY, CDR2 SVGAGI (reference sequence). Primers: 60 Vbeta forward and 13 Jbeta reverse. Only in-frame clones appear in the TCRdb table, and some are missing; sequencing was by immunoSEQ multiplex PCR. The table includes tens of thousands of clones, 65% to 85% detected once. Sequencing was done on a sample of PBMCs. The chain is built from TRBV6-6 and TRBJ2-5; D may be TRBD1 (7 bases). The DNA end lines up better with TRBJ2-7; the J call may be wrong. The clonotype was recovered from a man younger than 40 in good health and CMV-seronegative. The CDR3 coding sequence is TGTGCCAGCAGCCCCTCCGTGACAGGGAGGCACCACGAGCAGTACTTC. Encoded protein: CASSPSVTGRHHEQYF.